This T cell receptor beta chain was observed in a study of shared clonotypes between healthy human individuals. This CDR3 spans 16 amino acids. V trimming: 7 bases; J trimming: 6 bases; junction bases outside the gene matches: 14. Per germline, CDR1 MDHEN and CDR2 SYDVKM. Terminally differentiated effector memory CD45RA+ cells were excluded from the naive CD8 cells, which were CD45RO-negative and positively selected for CCR7. Measured with immunoSEQ multiplex PCR; TCRdb has only the in-frame clones, and not every one. The data show around 1.9 million clones, 90% to 95% seen once. The TCR sequence derives from a man between 18 and 35 years old in good health. Some clones in this sample may be carry-over from other donors' samples. The specimen was naive CD8+ T cells from PBMCs. The rearrangement joins TRBV28 to TRBJ2-3; 9 positions match TRBD2. In DNA, the CDR3 is TGTGCCAGCACCGACCCGGGACTAGCTGGGGCTGATACGCAGTATTTT. It is translated as CASTDPGLAGADTQYF. The full variable domain, rest sourced from reference TRBV28 and TRBJ2-3, is DVKVTQSSRYLVKRTGEKVFLECVQDMDHENMFWYRQDPGLGLRLIYFSYDVKMKEKGDIPEGYSVSREKKERFSLILESASTNQTSMYLCASTDPGLAGADTQYFGPGTRLTVL.